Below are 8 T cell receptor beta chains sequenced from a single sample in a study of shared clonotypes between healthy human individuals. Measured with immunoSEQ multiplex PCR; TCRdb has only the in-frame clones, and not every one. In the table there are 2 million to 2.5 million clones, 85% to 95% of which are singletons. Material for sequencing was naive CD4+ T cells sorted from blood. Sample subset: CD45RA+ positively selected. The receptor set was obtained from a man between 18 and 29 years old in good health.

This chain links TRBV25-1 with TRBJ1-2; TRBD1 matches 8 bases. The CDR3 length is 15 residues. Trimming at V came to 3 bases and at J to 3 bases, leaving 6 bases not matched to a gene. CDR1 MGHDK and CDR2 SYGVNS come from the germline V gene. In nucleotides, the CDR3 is TGTGCCAGCAGTGAGGACAGGGTTGGGGACTATGGCTACACCTTC. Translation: CASSEDRVGDYGYTF.

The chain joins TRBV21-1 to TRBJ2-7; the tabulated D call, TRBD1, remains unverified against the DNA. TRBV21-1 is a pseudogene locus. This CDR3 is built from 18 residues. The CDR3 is CASSVQGGRGSAIYEQYF. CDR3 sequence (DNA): TGTGCCAGCAGCGTTCAAGGGGGACGAGGCAGCGCAATATACGAGCAGTACTTC.

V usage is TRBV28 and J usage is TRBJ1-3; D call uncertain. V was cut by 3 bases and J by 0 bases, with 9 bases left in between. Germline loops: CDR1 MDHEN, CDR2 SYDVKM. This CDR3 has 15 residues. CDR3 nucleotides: TGTGCCAGCAGTTTTCAGGAGTTCTCTGGAAACACCATATATTTT. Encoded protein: CASSFQEFSGNTIYF.

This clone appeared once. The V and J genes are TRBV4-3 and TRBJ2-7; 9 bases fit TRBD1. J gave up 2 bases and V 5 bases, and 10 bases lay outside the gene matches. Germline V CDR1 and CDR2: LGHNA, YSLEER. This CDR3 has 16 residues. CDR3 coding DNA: TGCGCCAGCAGCTTTCGCCTGGGACAGGGAGCCTACGAGCAGTACTTC. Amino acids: CASSFRLGQGAYEQYF.

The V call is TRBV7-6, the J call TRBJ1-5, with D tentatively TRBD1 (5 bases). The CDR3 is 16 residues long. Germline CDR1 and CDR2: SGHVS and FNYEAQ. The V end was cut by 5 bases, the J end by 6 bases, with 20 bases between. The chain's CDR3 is CASSPGVGARGQPQHF. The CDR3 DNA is TGTGCCAGCAGCCCCGGTGTAGGGGCGAGGGGTCAGCCCCAGCATTTT.

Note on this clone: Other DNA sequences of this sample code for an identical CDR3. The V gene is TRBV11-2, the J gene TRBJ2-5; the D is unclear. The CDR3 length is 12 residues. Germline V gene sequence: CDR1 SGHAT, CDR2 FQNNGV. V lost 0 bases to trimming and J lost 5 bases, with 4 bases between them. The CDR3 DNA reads TGTGCCAGCAGCTTAGAACGCGAGACCCAGTACTTC. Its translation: CASSLERETQYF.

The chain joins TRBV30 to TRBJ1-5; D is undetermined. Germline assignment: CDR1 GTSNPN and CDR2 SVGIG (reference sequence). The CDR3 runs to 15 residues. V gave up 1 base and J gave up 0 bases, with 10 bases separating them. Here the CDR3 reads CAWSESRPSNQPQHF. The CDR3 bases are TGTGCCTGGAGTGAAAGTCGCCCTAGCAATCAGCCCCAGCATTTT.

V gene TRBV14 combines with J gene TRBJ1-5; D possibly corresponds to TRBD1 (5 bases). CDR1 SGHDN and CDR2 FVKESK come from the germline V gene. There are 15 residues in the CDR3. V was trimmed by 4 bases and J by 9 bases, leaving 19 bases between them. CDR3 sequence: CASSRDPGGLGPQHF. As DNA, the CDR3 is TGTGCCAGCAGCCGGGACCCGGGTGGCCTGGGGCCCCAGCATTTT.